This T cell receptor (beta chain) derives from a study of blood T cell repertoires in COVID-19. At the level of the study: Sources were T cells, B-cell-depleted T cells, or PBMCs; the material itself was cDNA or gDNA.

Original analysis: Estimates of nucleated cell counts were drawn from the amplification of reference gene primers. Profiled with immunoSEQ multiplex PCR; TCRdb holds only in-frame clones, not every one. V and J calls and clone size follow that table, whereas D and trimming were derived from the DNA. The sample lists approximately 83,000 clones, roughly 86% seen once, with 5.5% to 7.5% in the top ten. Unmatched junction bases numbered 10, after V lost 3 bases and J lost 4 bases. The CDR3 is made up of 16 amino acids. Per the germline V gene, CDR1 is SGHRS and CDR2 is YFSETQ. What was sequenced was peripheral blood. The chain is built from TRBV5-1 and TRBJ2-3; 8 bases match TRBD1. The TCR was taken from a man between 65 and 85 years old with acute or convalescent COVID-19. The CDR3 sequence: CASSYTLQGVADTQYF. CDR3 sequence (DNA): TGCGCCAGCAGCTACACACTACAGGGGGTGGCAGATACGCAGTATTTT.